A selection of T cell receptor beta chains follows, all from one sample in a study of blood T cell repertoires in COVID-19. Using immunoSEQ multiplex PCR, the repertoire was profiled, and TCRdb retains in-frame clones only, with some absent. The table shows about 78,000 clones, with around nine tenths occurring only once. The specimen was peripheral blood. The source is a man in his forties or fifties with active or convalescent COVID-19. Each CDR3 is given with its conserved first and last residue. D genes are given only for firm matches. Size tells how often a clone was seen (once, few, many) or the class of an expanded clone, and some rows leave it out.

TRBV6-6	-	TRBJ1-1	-	TGTGCCAGCAGCCGGACTGCGGAAGCTTTCTTT	CASSRTAEAFF
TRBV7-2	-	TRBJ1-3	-	TGTGCCAGCAGCTTAGCCCAGGGTGGAAACACCATATATTTT	CASSLAQGGNTIYF
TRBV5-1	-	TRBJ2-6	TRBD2	TGCGCCAGCAGCTTTCTAGCGGGGGCGCCAAGCTCTGGGGCCAACGTCCTGACTTTC	CASSFLAGAPSSGANVLTF
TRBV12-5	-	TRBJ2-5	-	TGTGCTAGTGGTTTGTCTGGGGGCGAGACCCAGTACTTC	CASGLSGGETQYF
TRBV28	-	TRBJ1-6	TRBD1	TGTGCCAGCAGAGGATGGCAGGGGGATCATTCACCCCTCCACTTT	CASRGWQGDHSPLHF
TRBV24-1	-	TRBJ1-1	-	TGTGCCACCAGTGATTTTGACGACGGACATTCGAACACTGAAGCTTTCTTT	CATSDFDDGHSNTEAFF
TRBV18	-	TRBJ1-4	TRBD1	TGTGCCAGCTCACCAAAGACAGGGGCAAATGAAAAACTGTTTTTT	CASSPKTGANEKLFF
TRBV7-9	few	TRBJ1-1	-	TGTGCCAGCAGCTTACCTAGCAGCGGAATGAACACTGAAGCTTTCTTT	CASSLPSSGMNTEAFF
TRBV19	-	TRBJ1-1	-	TGTGCCAGTAGTAGAACAGGGATGAGGAACACTGAAGCTTTCTTT	CASSRTGMRNTEAFF
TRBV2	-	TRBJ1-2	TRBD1	TGTGCCAGCAGCTTCGGACAGGGGAGCTATGGCTACACCTTC	CASSFGQGSYGYTF
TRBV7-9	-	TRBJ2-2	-	TGTGCCAGCAGCGTAACCGGGGAGCTGTTTTTT	CASSVTGELFF
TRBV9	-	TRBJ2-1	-	TGTGCCAGCAGCGTAGAGCCCAACAATGAGCAGTTCTTC	CASSVEPNNEQFF
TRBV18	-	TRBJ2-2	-	TGTGCCAGCTCACCACGGGCTCAGGGCACCGGGGAGCTGTTTTTT	CASSPRAQGTGELFF
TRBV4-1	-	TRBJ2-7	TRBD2	TGCGCCAGCAGCCAAGAGGGCGGGGGGTCCTACGAGCAGTACTTC	CASSQEGGGSYEQYF
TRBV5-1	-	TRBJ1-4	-	TGCGCCAGCAGCCCACGGAGTGCAACTAATGAAAAACTGTTTTTT	CASSPRSATNEKLFF
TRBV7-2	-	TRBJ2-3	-	TGTGCCAGCAGCTTAGGGGGGACTGGCGTTGGAGATACGCAGTATTTT	CASSLGGTGVGDTQYF
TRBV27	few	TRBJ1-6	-	TGTGCCAGCAGTTTATTGCAGGAACATTCACCCCTCCACTTT	CASSLLQEHSPLHF
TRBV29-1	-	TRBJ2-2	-	TGCAGCGTGTCAGGGGTTACCGGGGAGCTGTTTTTT	CSVSGVTGELFF
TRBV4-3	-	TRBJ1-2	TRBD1	TGCGCCAGCAGCCAAGATTCGACAGGGGGCGTCAGCTATGGCTACACCTTC	CASSQDSTGGVSYGYTF
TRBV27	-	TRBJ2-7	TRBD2	TGTGCCAGCCGAGGGGTAGCGGGGGAATTCGGATCCTACGAGCAGTACTTC	CASRGVAGEFGSYEQYF
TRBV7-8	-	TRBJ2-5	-	TGTGCCAGCAGCTTTAACAGGGCACAAGAGACCCAGTACTTC	CASSFNRAQETQYF
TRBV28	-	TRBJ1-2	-	TGTGCCAGCAGTTCCCCCGGGTACTATGGCTACACCTTC	CASSSPGYYGYTF
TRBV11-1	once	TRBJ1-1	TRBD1	TGTGCCAGCAGCTTAAATGGAGGCGGACAGGGCGATGAAGCTTTCTTT	CASSLNGGGQGDEAFF
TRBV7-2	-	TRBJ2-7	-	TGTGCCAGCAGCCCCTCACAGACCTACGAGCAGTACTTC	CASSPSQTYEQYF
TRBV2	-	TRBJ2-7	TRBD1	TGTGCCAGTGGACAGGGCTACGAGCAGTACTTC	CASGQGYEQYF
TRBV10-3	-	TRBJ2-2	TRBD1	TGTGCCATCACTCAAGGTGGGACAGGCCCCGGAGGCGGGGAGCTGTTTTTT	CAITQGGTGPGGGELFF
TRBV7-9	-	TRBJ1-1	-	TGTGCCAGCAGCTTATTGGCAGGGTTGAACACTGAAGCTTTCTTT	CASSLLAGLNTEAFF
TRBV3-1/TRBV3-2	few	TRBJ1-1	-	TGTGCCAGCAGCCCCCCAGGTTTCCTCGGGGACACTGAAGCTTTCTTT	CASSPPGFLGDTEAFF
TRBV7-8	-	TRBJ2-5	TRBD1	TGTGCCAGCGCGAGGCAGGGGGCCACGGGTGAGACCCAGTACTTC	CASARQGATGETQYF
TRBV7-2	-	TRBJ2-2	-	TGTGCCAGCAGCTCCCGGACTCGCAACACCGGGGAGCTGTTTTTT	CASSSRTRNTGELFF
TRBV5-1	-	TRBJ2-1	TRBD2	TGCGCCAGCACCCTGAGGACTAGCGGGGGGCCCCACAATGAGCAGTTCTTC	CASTLRTSGGPHNEQFF